The rows below give T cell receptor beta chains drawn from one sample of a study of cytomegalovirus exposure and HLA in healthy donors. Generated by immunoSEQ multiplex PCR, the TCRdb table keeps only in-frame clones and is missing some. The sample yields 150,000 to 200,000 clones, around four fifths seen once. Sequenced: PBMCs. These receptors were obtained from a man aged 40-49 years in good health and CMV-seropositive. The CDR3 runs from the conserved cysteine through the conserved F or W. The order of the fields is V gene, J gene, CDR3 protein.

>TRBV19|TRBJ2-7
CASSLHLSSYEQYF
>TRBV2|TRBJ1-5
CASGGFGQPQHF
>TRBV7-9|TRBJ2-2
CASSLDSSSGELFF
>TRBV30|TRBJ1-2
CAWSGVGREDYGYTF
>TRBV10-3|TRBJ1-1
CAISESQGVDTEAFF
>TRBV27|TRBJ1-2
CASRQGAGPRYGYTF
>TRBV7-2|TRBJ2-7
CASSRLAGANEQYF
>TRBV5-1|TRBJ1-1
CASSGQGGTEAFF
>TRBV10-1|TRBJ1-3
CATKVRQSSGNTIYF
>TRBV5-4|TRBJ2-7
CASSPGLAGLSYEQYF
>TRBV18|TRBJ2-7
CASSPLFRTGSPYEQYF
>TRBV2|TRBJ1-1
CASSGTYTLNTEAFF
>TRBV7-2|TRBJ2-7
CASSRTDYEQYF
>TRBV28|TRBJ2-1
CASSTGTVYNEQFF
>TRBV19|TRBJ2-1
CASVAGTGLYNEQFF
>TRBV10-3|TRBJ2-4
CAISDGTGVQNIQYF
>TRBV6-5|TRBJ2-7
CASSYSGNRNYEQYF
>TRBV7-2|TRBJ2-3
CASSLDIGAGTDTQYF
>TRBV11-2|TRBJ2-7
CASGNGGAYEQYF
>TRBV9|TRBJ2-5
CASSTGDRGVLEAQYF
>TRBV5-1|TRBJ2-1
CASSGGLAGPGDEQFF
>TRBV2|TRBJ1-5
CAGRTDSNQPQHF
>TRBV29-1|TRBJ1-3
CSARDTRNTIYF
>TRBV7-9|TRBJ2-5
CASSLRGAFQETQYF
>TRBV5-8|TRBJ2-7
CASARFGFLGGEQYF
>TRBV5-1|TRBJ1-4
CASSSSGTGSEKLFF
>TRBV30|TRBJ2-1
CAWRRSGRTYNEQFF
>TRBV5-1|TRBJ2-7
CASSFQGVNYEQYF
>TRBV11-1|TRBJ2-7
CASSPRTVPYEQYF
>TRBV5-6|TRBJ2-7
CASSPEQGPQGEQYF
>TRBV28|TRBJ2-1
CASTSSGFYNEQFF
>TRBV11-2|TRBJ2-2
CASSKGEEAEKLFF
>TRBV25-1|TRBJ1-1
CASRGQMNTEAFF
>TRBV6-1|TRBJ1-5
CASSAHRGFSNQPQHF
>TRBV7-2|TRBJ2-7
CASSRNGVVSYEQYF
>TRBV6-1|TRBJ1-2
CASNLGQNYGYTF
>TRBV10-1|TRBJ2-1
CASSEGLAGGSEQFF
>TRBV28|TRBJ1-2
CASSFYRDRGYGYTF
>TRBV6-5|TRBJ1-2
CASSYPGDGYTF
>TRBV19|TRBJ2-7
CASSPTLRGTGSSYEQYF